What follows are 32 T cell receptor beta chains derived from one specimen sequenced in a study of cytomegalovirus exposure and HLA in healthy donors (dated by TCRdb to 2017 to 2019). Library creation used the immunoSEQ multiplex PCR assay. For the multiplex PCR, a mixture combining 60 forward primers for TCR Vbeta segments and 13 reverse primers for TCR Jbeta segments was used. Imported from immuneACCESS, the table was reduced by TCRdb to in-frame sequences with V and J called. These copies leave out some clones; in studies compared against another copy, an unresolved V gene accounts for under half, and the cause of the remainder is not known. The sample table contains some 100,000 clones; only one count was recorded for approximately 72% of them. Of the sample, roughly 2% is held by the ten largest clones. The sequencing input was PBMCs. Receptor source: a woman between 35 and 50 years old in good health and CMV-seronegative.

The chain employs TRBV28 and TRBJ2-3; 12 bases align to TRBD2. V was clipped by 8 bases and J by 6 bases; unmatched bases: 9. Per germline, CDR1 MDHEN and CDR2 SYDVKM. There are 15 residues in the CDR3. The CDR3 DNA reads TGTGCCAGCTCGCTAGCGGGAGGGCCCAGGGATACGCAGTATTTT. Amino acids: CASSLAGGPRDTQYF. Based on the CDR3 plus reference TRBV28 and TRBJ2-3, the full variable domain is DVKVTQSSRYLVKRTGEKVFLECVQDMDHENMFWYRQDPGLGLRLIYFSYDVKMKEKGDIPEGYSVSREKKERFSLILESASTNQTSMYLCASSLAGGPRDTQYFGPGTRLTVL.

The chain recombines TRBV19 with TRBJ1-2; a weak D match, TRBD1 (5 bases). The length of the CDR3 is 14 residues. The germline V gene encodes CDR1 LNHDA and CDR2 SQIVND (reference sequence). V was trimmed by 10 bases and J by 5 bases, leaving 20 bases between them. The chain's CDR3 is CANTVRAGRYGYTF. The CDR3 nucleotides read TGTGCCAATACCGTCCGGGCAGGGCGTTATGGCTACACCTTC.

The CDR3 sequence: CASSSLPGTGLEKLFF. The CDR3 region has the DNA TGTGCCAGCAGTTCACTCCCCGGGACAGGGCTAGAAAAACTGTTTTTT. This sequence joins TRBV27 and TRBJ1-4, with 9 bases aligning to TRBD1. CDR1 and CDR2 (germline): MNHEY, SMNVEV (reference sequence). CDR3 size: 16 residues. V shed 4 bases, J shed 8 bases, and the junction held 11 bases outside the gene matches. Using reference TRBV27 and TRBJ1-4 for the parts outside the CDR3, the full variable domain is EAQVTQNPRYLITVTGKKLTVTCSQNMNHEYMSWYRQDPGLGLRQIYYSMNVEVTDKGDVPEGYKVSRKEKRNFPLILESPSPNQTSLYFCASSSLPGTGLEKLFFGSGTQLSVL.

This sequence joins TRBV28 and TRBJ2-7; 8 bases align to TRBD1. This CDR3 is 15 amino acids long. Germline values: CDR1 MDHEN, CDR2 SYDVKM. The V and J ends lost 1 base and 2 bases, in that order; junction bases with no gene match: 4. The CDR3 sequence: CASSLLGDRTYEQYF. For the CDR3, the DNA is TGTGCCAGCAGTTTATTAGGGGACAGGACCTACGAGCAGTACTTC.

This chain uses TRBV30 with TRBJ2-3; TRBD2 matches 9 bases. Germline V gives CDR1 GTSNPN, CDR2 SVGIG (reference sequence). The CDR3 contains 15 residues. After removal of 1 base from V and 0 bases from J, the junction contained 2 bases not matched to a gene. CDR3 residues: CAWSAGTSSTDTQYF. In DNA form, the CDR3 reads TGTGCCTGGAGTGCCGGGACTAGCAGCACAGATACGCAGTATTTT.

The V gene is TRBV5-1, the J gene TRBJ1-2; TRBD1 might be the D (6 bases). Trimming pared 1 base from V and 5 bases from J, leaving 6 bases between. The germline V gene encodes CDR1 SGHRS and CDR2 YFSETQ. This CDR3 contains 12 residues. The CDR3 here is CASSLTGYGYTF. CDR3 sequence (DNA): TGCGCCAGCAGCTTGACAGGGTATGGCTACACCTTC.

V usage is TRBV5-1 and J usage is TRBJ2-1; maybe TRBD1 (5 bases). Trimming left V 0 bases short and J 9 bases short, with 10 bases between. Germline CDR1 SGHRS, CDR2 YFSETQ. This CDR3 has 13 amino acids. The chain's CDR3 is CASSLEGNGEQFF. CDR3 coding DNA: TGCGCCAGCAGCTTGGAGGGGAACGGTGAGCAGTTCTTC.

The gene calls are TRBV7-3 and TRBJ2-1, with TRBD1 matching 8 bases. Germline values: CDR1 SGHTA, CDR2 FQGTGA. V was pared by 5 bases and J by 6 bases, with 9 bases of the junction left unmatched. The CDR3 length is 15 residues. CDR3 coding DNA: TGTGCCAGCAGCGCTCTCGGACAGGGTTTCAATGAGCAGTTCTTC. It codes for CASSALGQGFNEQFF.

This rearrangement joins TRBV6-6 to TRBJ2-3; no reliable D call. The CDR3 is 14 amino acids. CDR1 is MNHNY, CDR2 SVGAGI, per germline (reference sequence). Trimming took off 10 bases at V and 3 bases at J, with 17 bases between the two ends. Written as DNA, the CDR3 is TGTGCCATCCTTTCCGCCGGTGGTACAGATACGCAGTATTTT. It specifies CAILSAGGTDTQYF.

The rearrangement joins TRBV30 to TRBJ1-3; 12 bases fit TRBD1. With 5 bases clipped from V and 7 bases from J, the junction kept 6 bases outside the gene matches. The germline V gene encodes CDR1 GTSNPN and CDR2 SVGIG (reference sequence). The CDR3 totals 14 residues. This CDR3 is CAWQPGQGANTIYF. The DNA for the CDR3 is TGTGCCTGGCAACCGGGACAGGGGGCTAACACCATATATTTT.

This clone was seen only once. V is TRBV11-3 and J is TRBJ2-2; 10 nucleotides line up with TRBD1. The CDR3 spans 16 residues. Germline values: CDR1 SGHNT, CDR2 YENEEA. Losses at the gene ends were 5 bases for V and 4 bases for J; bases not matched to a gene: 7. The CDR3 sequence is CASSDRDRGATGELFF. DNA of the CDR3: TGTGCCAGCAGCGACCGGGACAGGGGCGCCACCGGGGAGCTGTTTTTT.

The chain links TRBV9 to TRBJ1-5, with D possibly matching TRBD1 (6 bases). V was trimmed by 0 bases and J by 7 bases, leaving 11 bases between them. Germline loops: CDR1 SGDLS, CDR2 YYNGEE. The CDR3 is 14 residues long. This chain's CDR3 is CASSVEGGDQPQHF. The CDR3 DNA reads TGTGCCAGCAGCGTAGAAGGGGGGGACCAGCCCCAGCATTTT.

This clone was counted only a few times. The chain combines TRBV7-2 with TRBJ1-2; possibly TRBD1 for D (6 bases). The V and J ends lost 5 bases and 5 bases respectively, with 15 bases between them. The V gene's germline CDR1 is SGHTA and CDR2 FQGNSA. The length of the CDR3 is 14 residues. DNA of the CDR3: TGTGCCAGCAGCGTCGGACAGAGTCTTTATGGCTACACCTTC. This codes for CASSVGQSLYGYTF.

The chain uses TRBV19 and TRBJ2-7; 10 bases match TRBD2. Germline CDR1 reads LNHDA; CDR2 reads SQIVND (reference sequence). The CDR3 runs 16 residues. The V and J ends lost 7 bases and 5 bases, in that order; junction bases with no gene match: 14. The CDR3 region is CASMGARTSGADEQYF. The CDR3 DNA sequence: TGTGCCAGTATGGGTGCTAGGACTAGCGGTGCTGACGAGCAGTACTTC. The entire variable domain, with the rest obtained from reference TRBV19 and TRBJ2-7, is as follows: DGGITQSPKYLFRKEGQNVTLSCEQNLNHDAMYWYRQDPGQGLRLIYYSQIVNDFQKGDIAEGYSVSREKKESFPLTVTSAQKNPTAFYLCASMGARTSGADEQYFGPGTRLTVT.

This chain joins TRBV7-9 and TRBJ1-1; 8 nucleotides align to TRBD1. CDR3 length: 16 residues. Trimming took 1 base from V and 3 from J; bases not matched to a gene: 7. Germline V CDR1 and CDR2: SEHNR, FQNEAQ (reference sequence). CDR3 sequence: CASSLVSGGRYTEAFF. CDR3 DNA: TGTGCCAGCAGCTTAGTTTCAGGGGGCCGGTACACTGAAGCTTTCTTT.

V usage is TRBV23-1 and J usage is TRBJ2-5, with 7 bases identical to TRBD2. TRBV23-1 is assigned to the ORF class and has an uncertain function. The CDR3 length is 13 residues. The V segment lost 0 bases and the J segment 11 bases; nucleotides outside the gene matches: 6. The CDR3 is CASSQSPVGGQYF. CDR3 nucleotides: TGCGCCAGCAGTCAATCTCCCGTGGGAGGGCAGTACTTC.

V usage is TRBV28 and J usage is TRBJ1-5, with 7 positions matching TRBD1. The CDR3 has 16 residues. Germline CDR1 MDHEN, CDR2 SYDVKM. V lost 10 bases, J lost 3 bases, and 15 bases stayed unmatched. CDR3 residues: CATKGAVGRDNQPQHF. The CDR3 DNA is TGTGCCACGAAGGGGGCCGTTGGACGGGACAATCAGCCCCAGCATTTT.

CDR3 nucleotide sequence: TGTGCCAGCAGCCAAACGGGACAGACTAATCAGCCCCAGCATTTT. Residues: CASSQTGQTNQPQHF. The rearrangement joins TRBV4-2 to TRBJ1-5; 7 bases fit TRBD1. The CDR3 runs 15 residues. Unmatched junction bases numbered 5, after V lost 2 bases and J lost 4 bases. CDR1 LGHNA and CDR2 YNFKEQ come from the germline V gene.

The chain uses TRBV13 and TRBJ1-1; D ambiguous. V lost 5 bases, J lost 1 base, and 14 bases lay in between. The CDR3 totals 15 residues. Germline V gives CDR1 PRHDT, CDR2 FYEKMQ (reference sequence). CDR3 sequence reads: CASSDTGSRNTEAFF. Written as DNA, the CDR3 is TGTGCCAGCAGCGATACCGGGAGCCGGAACACTGAAGCTTTCTTT.

The V call is TRBV7-8, the J call TRBJ1-1; D unresolved. The ends were cut back, 5 bases at V and 5 bases at J, with 15 bases in the middle. This CDR3 region has 14 residues. Germline-derived CDR1 and CDR2 are SGHVS and FQNEAQ. CDR3 sequence reads: CASSPPKGGTEAFF. In DNA, the CDR3 is TGTGCCAGCAGCCCCCCGAAGGGAGGAACTGAAGCTTTCTTT.

The chain couples TRBV7-6 to TRBJ2-3; 10 bases are shared with TRBD1. The V segment lost 5 bases and the J segment 6 bases; nucleotides outside the gene matches: 8. From germline, CDR1 is SGHVS and CDR2 FNYEAQ. CDR3 length: 15 residues. The CDR3 protein is CASSPTGGLSDTQYF. CDR3 nucleotide sequence: TGTGCCAGCAGCCCGACAGGGGGCCTATCGGATACGCAGTATTTT.

This clone was seen a single time. V gene TRBV18 combines with J gene TRBJ2-4; the D gene is possibly TRBD2 (6 bases). The CDR3 sequence is 16 residues long. Germline V gives CDR1 KGHSH, CDR2 LQKENI. Trimming took off 0 bases at V and 3 bases at J, with 12 bases between the two ends. CDR3 loop: CASSPPRGQNKNIQYF. For the CDR3, the DNA is TGTGCCAGCTCACCACCGCGGGGCCAGAACAAAAACATTCAGTACTTC.

This chain connects TRBV4-3 to TRBJ1-4; D ambiguous. CDR1 and CDR2 (germline): LGHNA, YSLEER. V lost 1 base to trimming and J lost 8 bases, with 8 bases between them. The CDR3 contains 13 residues. CDR3 DNA: TGCGCCAGCAGCCAAGTGACGGGAGAAAAACTGTTTTTT. This gives the protein CASSQVTGEKLFF.

Remarks on this clone: A read error may produce the germline difference seen at one junction end. The V call is TRBV7-9, the J call TRBJ1-1, with 7 nucleotides matching TRBD1. The CDR3 is 17 residues long. From germline, CDR1 is SEHNR and CDR2 FQNEAQ (reference sequence). CDR3 sequence (DNA): TGTTCCAGCAGCTTAGACCGATGGGACAGCAGAGCAACTGAAGCTTTCTTT. This gives the protein CSSSLDRWDSRATEAFF.

The V gene is TRBV7-3, the J gene TRBJ2-5, with 9 positions matching TRBD1. The CDR3 consists of 15 residues. Germline V gene lookup returns CDR1 SGHTA and CDR2 FQGTGA. V lost 0 bases, J lost 9 bases, and 8 bases stayed unmatched. The CDR3 DNA is TGTGCCAGCAGCTTAACGTGGCGGACAGGGGCCCCCCAGTACTTC. It is translated as CASSLTWRTGAPQYF.

V gene TRBV18 combines with J gene TRBJ2-1; 12 positions agree with TRBD2. This CDR3 contains 18 residues. Looked up from germline, CDR1 is KGHSH and CDR2 is LQKENI. After removal of 1 base from V and 7 bases from J, the junction contained 11 bases not matched to a gene. DNA of the CDR3: TGTGCCAGCTCACCACTCGGTCTGACTAGCGGGGGTCATAATGAGCAGTTCTTC. This sequence encodes CASSPLGLTSGGHNEQFF. The entire variable domain, with the rest obtained from reference TRBV18 and TRBJ2-1, is as follows: NAGVMQNPRHLVRRRGQEARLRCSPMKGHSHVYWYRQLPEEGLKFMVYLQKENIIDESGMPKERFSAEFPKEGPSILRIQQVVRGDSAAYFCASSPLGLTSGGHNEQFFGPGTRLTVL.

The chain has TRBV30 and TRBJ2-3; TRBD2 agrees at 9 bases. Germline CDR1 reads GTSNPN; CDR2 reads SVGIG (reference sequence). After removal of 0 bases from V and 4 bases from J, the junction contained 8 bases not matched to a gene. The CDR3 extends over 16 amino acids. The CDR3 sequence: CAWSVLRRGGSDTQYF. CDR3 coding DNA: TGTGCCTGGAGTGTACTGCGGCGGGGGGGTTCAGATACGCAGTATTTT. The variable domain in full, with the rest retrieved from reference TRBV30 and TRBJ2-3, is SQTIHQWPATLVQPVGSPLSLECTVEGTSNPNLYWYRQAAGRGLQLLFYSVGIGQISSEVPQNLSASRPQDRQFILSSKKLLLSDSGFYLCAWSVLRRGGSDTQYFGPGTRLTVL.

CDR3 DNA sequence: TGTGCCAGCAGCTTAGATCTCCCTAGCTCTGGAAACACCATATATTTT. It codes for CASSLDLPSSGNTIYF. The J gene is TRBJ1-3, the V gene TRBV7-9; no definite D call. Germline V gene data show CDR1 as SEHNR and CDR2 as FQNEAQ (reference sequence). Deletions cut 1 base from V and 0 bases from J, with 10 bases between. This CDR3 has 16 amino acids.

The CDR3 bases are TGTGCCTGGAGGAAGGGCGGGGTAGCTAATGAAAAACTGTTTTTT. It codes for CAWRKGGVANEKLFF. The V call is TRBV30, the J call TRBJ1-4; D call uncertain. CDR1 is GTSNPN and CDR2 is SVGIG in the germline V gene (reference sequence). V was pared by 3 bases and J by 3 bases, with 14 bases between. The CDR3 spans 15 residues. Full variable domain (rest looked up from reference TRBV30 and TRBJ1-4): SQTIHQWPATLVQPVGSPLSLECTVEGTSNPNLYWYRQAAGRGLQLLFYSVGIGQISSEVPQNLSASRPQDRQFILSSKKLLLSDSGFYLCAWRKGGVANEKLFFGSGTQLSVL.

The table lists this clone with a count of one. The chain joins TRBV29-1 to TRBJ2-7; weak D call: TRBD1 (6 bases). CDR1 is SQVTM, CDR2 ANQGSEA, per germline. The germline V and J ends were trimmed by 8 bases and 5 bases, with 16 bases remaining between them. The CDR3 sequence is 12 residues long. The CDR3 is CSCHGQRDEQYF. Written as DNA, the CDR3 is TGCAGCTGCCATGGACAGCGTGACGAGCAGTACTTC.

CDR3 nucleotide sequence: TGTGCCAGCAGCAAAGCCGCGGGACAGGGATTTGAGACCCAGTACTTC. Its translation: CASSKAAGQGFETQYF. The J gene is TRBJ2-5, the V gene TRBV21-1; whether TRBD1, the table's D call, matches the DNA was not checked. TRBV21-1 is a recognized pseudogene. The CDR3 extends over 16 amino acids.

Comments on this clone: Compared with germline, one end of the junction differs, possibly owing to a read error. The rearrangement joins TRBV7-9 to TRBJ2-7; D possibly corresponds to TRBD1 (6 bases). CDR3 length equals 14 residues. CDR1 and CDR2 (germline): SEHNR, FQNEAQ (reference sequence). In DNA, the CDR3 is TGTTCCAGCAGCCCCCGGGACAACTCCTACGAGCAGTACTTC. This translates into CSSSPRDNSYEQYF.